These 25 T cell receptor beta chains were sequenced from one sample in a study of OX40 agonist ivuxolimab in advanced cancers. The library was generated by the immunoSEQ multiplex PCR assay. TCRdb holds this immuneACCESS table with in-frame rearrangements only. Some clones are missing; in checked studies, unresolved V genes explain under half, and the rest has no known cause. The sample yields tens of thousands of clones; around 90% were counted once. The ten top clones hold approximately 2.5% of the sample. This specimen was CD4+ or CD8+ T cells sorted from blood, taken in a trial of the OX40 agonist ivuxolimab. These TCRs come from an adult with an advanced solid tumor such as melanoma, head and neck, liver or kidney cancer.

The chain recombines TRBV19 with TRBJ2-1; no clear D gene. This CDR3 contains 15 residues. Per the germline V gene, CDR1 is LNHDA and CDR2 is SQIVND (reference sequence). Trimming shortened V by 3 bases and J by 0 bases, and 9 bases separated the two germline ends. In DNA form, the CDR3 reads TGTGCCAGTAGTATGAGCCACCTCTCCTACAATGAGCAGTTCTTC. Its protein is CASSMSHLSYNEQFF.

The chain carries TRBV20-1 and TRBJ2-7, with TRBD1 matching 7 bases. In germline, CDR1 is DFQATT, CDR2 SNEGSKA (reference sequence). This CDR3 contains 11 residues. V lost 6 bases and J lost 4; bases outside the gene matches: 3. In DNA form, the CDR3 reads TGCAGTGCGGGACAGATATACGAGCAGTACTTC. It encodes CSAGQIYEQYF.

About this clone: Relative to the germline gene, one junction end is altered; a read error may explain this. The chain employs TRBV5-1 and TRBJ2-7; 11 bases align to TRBD2. Germline V gives CDR1 SGHRS, CDR2 YFSETQ. The CDR3 loop spans 15 amino acids. The CDR3 nucleotides read TGCGCCAGCAGATTGGGACTAGCGGACTCCTACGAGCAGTACTTC. As protein: CASRLGLADSYEQYF.

The rearrangement uses TRBV7-9 and TRBJ2-5, with D uncertain. The CDR3 loop spans 16 amino acids. Per the germline V gene, CDR1 is SEHNR and CDR2 is FQNEAQ (reference sequence). The ends were cut back, 3 bases at V and 3 bases at J, with 17 bases in the middle. The CDR3 protein is CASSFNPPGYKETQYF. The CDR3 nucleotides read TGTGCCAGCAGCTTCAACCCCCCGGGCTACAAAGAGACCCAGTACTTC.

The chain has TRBV7-9 and TRBJ2-4; D remains unclear. This CDR3 contains 12 residues. Trimming shortened V by 5 bases and J by 6 bases, and 8 bases separated the two germline ends. CDR1 SEHNR and CDR2 FQNEAQ come from the germline V gene (reference sequence). The CDR3 is CASSRTGNIQYF. The CDR3 DNA is TGTGCCAGCAGCCGGACGGGAAACATTCAGTACTTC.

This chain joins TRBV27 and TRBJ1-3; 12 positions match TRBD1. This CDR3 region has 18 residues. After removal of 5 bases from V and 1 base from J, the junction contained 9 bases not matched to a gene. Germline V gives CDR1 MNHEY, CDR2 SMNVEV (reference sequence). As DNA, the CDR3 is TGTGCCAGCAGTCCCGGGACAGGGGGCGCAGGGTCTGGAAACACCATATATTTT. Protein product: CASSPGTGGAGSGNTIYF.

V usage is TRBV6-5 and J usage is TRBJ1-3, with D possibly matching TRBD1 (5 bases). The length of the CDR3 is 15 residues. V shed 0 bases and J shed 6 bases, with 12 bases lying between them. CDR1 and CDR2 (germline): MNHEY, SVGAGI. The chain's CDR3 is CASSYSSQGVNTIYF. The CDR3 region has the DNA TGTGCCAGCAGTTACTCGAGTCAGGGAGTAAACACCATATATTTT.

The chain combines TRBV19 with TRBJ2-5; 8 nucleotides match TRBD1. The germline V gene has CDR1 LNHDA and CDR2 SQIVND (reference sequence). This CDR3 has 15 amino acids. With 5 bases clipped from V and 3 bases from J, the junction kept 8 bases outside the gene matches. The CDR3 DNA sequence: TGTGCCAGTAGTGGTAGTGGACAGGGCGAAGAGACCCAGTACTTC. This codes for CASSGSGQGEETQYF.

The sample holds one count of this clone. In DNA form, the CDR3 reads TGTGCCAGCTCATTCTTGACACCCTCCATTTCCTACAATGAGCAGTTCTTC. Amino acid sequence: CASSFLTPSISYNEQFF. V usage is TRBV18 and J usage is TRBJ2-1, with D unclear. V was trimmed by 5 bases and J by 1 base, leaving 18 bases between them. Germline V CDR1 and CDR2: KGHSH, LQKENI. This CDR3 is built from 17 residues. The entire variable domain, with the rest obtained from reference TRBV18 and TRBJ2-1, is as follows: NAGVMQNPRHLVRRRGQEARLRCSPMKGHSHVYWYRQLPEEGLKFMVYLQKENIIDESGMPKERFSAEFPKEGPSILRIQQVVRGDSAAYFCASSFLTPSISYNEQFFGPGTRLTVL.

The chain employs TRBV2 and TRBJ2-7; TRBD2 aligns across 13 bases. The V and J ends lost 5 bases and 5 bases, in that order; junction bases with no gene match: 6. Germline CDR1 and CDR2: SNHLY and FYNNEI. The CDR3 loop spans 15 amino acids. The DNA for the CDR3 is TGTGCCAGCAGTACACTAGCGGGAGGGGGTGACGAGCAGTACTTC. Its protein product is CASSTLAGGGDEQYF.

A single count supports this clone. The chain links TRBV7-3 to TRBJ2-7; 7 bases are a match to TRBD2. J was trimmed by 0 bases and V by 5 bases; bases with no gene match: 7. The CDR3 is made up of 15 amino acids. Germline-derived CDR1 and CDR2 are SGHTA and FQGTGA. The CDR3 sequence: CASSLGASGSYEQYF. Written as DNA, the CDR3 is TGTGCCAGCAGCCTCGGGGCTAGCGGCTCCTACGAGCAGTACTTC.

V gene TRBV5-1 combines with J gene TRBJ1-1, with no clear D. This CDR3 is built from 15 residues. V lost 1 base to trimming and J lost 1 base, with 11 bases between them. The germline CDR1 and CDR2 sequences are SGHRS and YFSETQ. The CDR3 DNA follows: TGCGCCAGCAGCTTGAGTTTCCGGGGGAACACTGAAGCTTTCTTT. Protein sequence: CASSLSFRGNTEAFF.

The gene calls are TRBV25-1 and TRBJ2-1; the D gene is possibly TRBD2 (7 bases). Between the trimmed V and J ends, which lost 4 bases and 5 bases, there was a span of 21 bases. The CDR3 runs 17 residues. In germline, CDR1 is MGHDK, CDR2 SYGVNS. CDR3 in DNA: TGTGCCAGCAGTGGGGGTCTACGGGGGGCGTTAAACAATGAGCAGTTCTTC. This encodes CASSGGLRGALNNEQFF.

CDR3 sequence reads: CSVEGGGVAMDGYTF. CDR3 sequence (DNA): TGCAGCGTTGAGGGGGGCGGGGTCGCTATGGATGGCTACACCTTC. This chain links TRBV29-1 with TRBJ1-2, with a weak D call TRBD1 (6 bases). Germline assignment: CDR1 SQVTM and CDR2 ANQGSEA. The V end was cut by 3 bases, the J end by 6 bases, with 20 bases between. This CDR3 has 15 amino acids.

The chain couples TRBV28 to TRBJ2-7; 8 bases are shared with TRBD1. The CDR3 spans 12 residues. Germline V gene lookup returns CDR1 MDHEN and CDR2 SYDVKM. V was pared by 6 bases and J by 4 bases, with 2 bases of the junction left unmatched. The chain's CDR3 is CASRQGEYEQYF. CDR3 DNA sequence: TGTGCCAGCAGACAGGGGGAATACGAGCAGTACTTC.

Note on this clone: The same CDR3 is also encoded by other DNA sequences in this sample. The chain carries TRBV5-1 and TRBJ2-5; a possible D gene is TRBD1 (5 bases). The CDR3 consists of 14 residues. Germline CDR1 and CDR2: SGHRS and YFSETQ. The V gene lost 1 base and the J gene lost 1 base, with 8 bases spanning the gap. The CDR3 coding sequence is TGCGCCAGCAGCTTGACAGGCGGCCAAGAGACCCAGTACTTC. It yields the protein CASSLTGGQETQYF.

Concerning this clone itself: Other DNA variants within this sample encode the same CDR3. V gene TRBV5-1 combines with J gene TRBJ2-3, with 11 bases lining up with TRBD2. The CDR3 covers 16 residues. Trimming took 2 bases from V and 3 from J; bases not matched to a gene: 5. Germline lookup yields CDR1 SGHRS and CDR2 YFSETQ. The CDR3 protein is CASSLSLAGGTDTQYF. The CDR3 DNA is TGCGCCAGCAGCTTAAGTCTAGCGGGAGGAACAGATACGCAGTATTTT.

V gene TRBV11-2 combines with J gene TRBJ1-2, with TRBD1 matching over 7 bases. The germline gives CDR1 SGHAT, CDR2 FQNNGV. The V and J ends lost 1 base and 2 bases, in that order; junction bases with no gene match: 4. The CDR3 sequence is 15 residues long. The CDR3 sequence: CASSLAMTGNYGYTF. In nucleotides, the CDR3 is TGTGCCAGCAGCTTAGCCATGACAGGGAACTATGGCTACACCTTC.

CDR3 coding DNA: TGTGCCAGCAGCTCGGGGGGCCGCGAGCAGTACTTC. It encodes CASSSGGREQYF. This chain joins TRBV7-9 and TRBJ2-7, with D perhaps TRBD2 (7 bases). The CDR3 runs to 12 residues. V shed 4 bases and J shed 6 bases, with 10 bases lying between them. CDR1 is SEHNR, CDR2 FQNEAQ, per germline (reference sequence).

The rearrangement links TRBV11-1 to TRBJ2-1; D is perhaps TRBD2 (5 bases). CDR1 is SGHAT, CDR2 FQDESV, per germline (reference sequence). Trimming stripped 3 bases from V and 6 bases from J, with 9 bases between. The CDR3 covers 13 residues. In nucleotides, the CDR3 is TGTGCCAGCAGCTTCAGGCTAGCCAATGAGCAGTTCTTC. It is translated as CASSFRLANEQFF.

The chain carries TRBV2 and TRBJ1-1; D remains unclear. CDR1 is SNHLY and CDR2 is FYNNEI in the germline V gene. The V gene lost 4 bases and the J gene lost 1 base, with 10 bases spanning the gap. This CDR3 comprises 14 residues. The CDR3 DNA follows: TGTGCCAGCAGTGTAAAGGGAGGGAACACTGAAGCTTTCTTT. This translates into CASSVKGGNTEAFF.

The rearrangement links TRBV27 to TRBJ1-1; no definite D call. Germline V gene data show CDR1 as MNHEY and CDR2 as SMNVEV (reference sequence). V was trimmed by 2 bases and J by 5 bases, leaving 15 bases between them. This CDR3 spans 15 amino acids. In DNA form, the CDR3 reads TGTGCCAGCAGTTTAACTGGGGATTTAGGGACTGAAGCTTTCTTT. Its protein product is CASSLTGDLGTEAFF.

The rearrangement joins TRBV29-1 to TRBJ1-2; a possible D gene is TRBD1 (5 bases). Deletions cut 7 bases from V and 6 bases from J, with 12 bases between. Germline values: CDR1 SQVTM, CDR2 ANQGSEA. The CDR3 length is 11 residues. CDR3 nucleotide sequence: TGCAGCGCCCGGGGGGGAAATGGCTACACCTTC. Translating gives CSARGGNGYTF.

J is TRBJ1-5 and V is TRBV19, with D possibly TRBD1 on 6 matching bases. Germline lookup yields CDR1 LNHDA and CDR2 SQIVND (reference sequence). This CDR3 region has 14 residues. The V end was cut by 6 bases, the J end by 7 bases, with 16 bases between. The CDR3, as DNA: TGTGCCAGTAGGCACTTACAGGGCGTGCAGCCCCAGCATTTT. Amino acids: CASRHLQGVQPQHF.

The J gene is TRBJ2-1, the V gene TRBV18, with D perhaps matching TRBD1 or TRBD2 (5 bases each). The CDR3 extends over 13 amino acids. The germline V and J ends were trimmed by 2 bases and 8 bases, with 10 bases remaining between them. Looked up from germline, CDR1 is KGHSH and CDR2 is LQKENI. DNA of the CDR3: TGTGCCAGCTCACCATTGGTGGGGGATGAGCAGTTCTTC. Translation gives CASSPLVGDEQFF.